Each of the 23 T cell receptor beta chains below was sequenced from the same sample in a study of T-cell memory formation after mild COVID-19. TCRdb independently ran MiXCR on the 5' RACE reads; one entry per CDR3 protein. The repertoire has more than 150,000 distinct CDR3 sequences, 15% to 20% of them found once; the top ten carry 3% to 4.5%. The material sequenced was PBMCs or a T cell subset sorted from them (not recorded which). The receptors originated from a man between 18 and 29 years old who had mild COVID-19 (a few samples of this study predate the infection). Cell type and time point are not known.

This clonotype has more than one count but fewer than ten. V is TRBV7-2 and J is TRBJ2-3; 7 bases map to TRBD2. The CDR3 runs to 15 residues. The V gene end was trimmed by 3 bases and the J gene end by 0 bases; junction bases not matched to a gene: 3. The germline gives CDR1 SGHTA, CDR2 FQGNSA. Written as DNA, the CDR3 is TGTGCCAGCAGCTTCCTAGCGGACAGCACAGATACGCAGTATTTT. Its translation is CASSFLADSTDTQYF.

This chain links TRBV7-2 with TRBJ2-7; 8 nucleotides match TRBD2. Trimming at V came to 3 bases and at J to 0 bases, leaving 4 bases not matched to a gene. The CDR3 length is 15 residues. Per germline, CDR1 SGHTA and CDR2 FQGNSA. CDR3 in amino acids: CASSFGGGLSYEQYF. The CDR3 coding sequence is TGTGCCAGCAGCTTCGGGGGGGGCCTCTCCTACGAGCAGTACTTC.

This clonotype was counted ten times or more. In nucleotides, the CDR3 is TGCGCCAGCAGCCATGCACAAACCTACGAGCAGTACTTC. Translating gives CASSHAQTYEQYF. The chain joins TRBV4-1 to TRBJ2-7; D is ambiguous. The germline V and J ends were trimmed by 3 bases and 2 bases, with 8 bases remaining between them. The CDR3 runs to 13 residues. Germline CDR1 MGHRA, CDR2 YSYEKL.

The CDR3 reads CASMERVGEKLFF. The CDR3, as DNA: TGCGCCAGCATGGAAAGGGTTGGCGAAAAACTGTTTTTT. The V call is TRBV10-1, the J call TRBJ1-4; D is undetermined. The CDR3 covers 13 residues. V was shortened by 7 bases and J by 8 bases, with 14 bases between the two germline ends. CDR1 WNHNN and CDR2 SYGVQD come from the germline V gene (reference sequence).

This clonotype was counted between two and nine times. The chain's CDR3 is CASSLTQHHEQFF. The CDR3 bases are TGTGCCAGCAGCCTGACCCAGCATCATGAGCAGTTCTTC. The rearrangement links TRBV7-3 to TRBJ2-1; no reliable D call. The germline V gene encodes CDR1 SGHTA and CDR2 FQGTGA. This CDR3 contains 13 residues. V gave up 5 bases and J gave up 8 bases, with 13 bases separating them. The full variable domain, rest sourced from reference TRBV7-3 and TRBJ2-1, is GAGVSQTPSNKVTEKGKYVELRCDPISGHTALYWYRQSLGQGPEFLIYFQGTGAADDSGLPNDRFFAVRPEGSVSTLKIQRTERGDSAVYLCASSLTQHHEQFFGPGTRLTVL.

The chain has TRBV7-2 and TRBJ1-2; D is unresolved. Germline values: CDR1 SGHTA, CDR2 FQGNSA. Trimming removed 3 bases at V and 8 bases at J, with 10 bases between. The CDR3 loop spans 12 amino acids. In nucleotides, the CDR3 is TGTGCCAGCAGCTTGCGCCGTGGAGGCTACACCTTC. This codes for CASSLRRGGYTF.

This clonotype turned up a few times. The chain joins TRBV5-1 to TRBJ2-2; 13 bases agree with TRBD2. After removal of 3 bases from V and 5 bases from J, the junction contained 4 bases not matched to a gene. CDR1 is SGHRS and CDR2 is YFSETQ in the germline V gene. The CDR3 is made up of 16 amino acids. The CDR3 protein is CASSSGTSGETGELFF. As DNA, the CDR3 is TGCGCCAGCAGCTCCGGGACTAGCGGGGAGACCGGGGAGCTGTTTTTT.

This clonotype was seen more than once but under ten times. This sequence joins TRBV24-1 and TRBJ2-1; possibly TRBD1 for D (6 bases). From germline, CDR1 is KGHDR and CDR2 SFDVKD. Trimming pared 4 bases from V and 1 base from J, leaving 16 bases between. The CDR3 runs 17 residues. The CDR3 spells CATSDLNRAGSYNEQFF. The CDR3 DNA follows: TGTGCCACCAGTGACCTGAACAGGGCTGGGTCCTACAATGAGCAGTTCTTC.

In its sample, this clonotype was seen many times. This chain joins TRBV9 and TRBJ2-2, with D perhaps TRBD1 or TRBD2 (5 bases each). The V end was cut by 2 bases, the J end by 2 bases, with 7 bases between. CDR1 SGDLS and CDR2 YYNGEE come from the germline V gene. The CDR3 has 14 amino acids. The CDR3 loop is CASSVGPNTGELFF. The DNA for the CDR3 is TGTGCCAGCAGCGTGGGACCTAACACCGGGGAGCTGTTTTTT. The whole variable domain, remainder taken from reference TRBV9 and TRBJ2-2, is DSGVTQTPKHLITATGQRVTLRCSPRSGDLSVYWYQQSLDQGLQFLIQYYNGEERAKGNILERFSAQQFPDLHSELNLSSLELGDSALYFCASSVGPNTGELFFGEGSRLTVL.

The chain links TRBV20-1 to TRBJ1-1; possible D gene TRBD1, 5 bases. The CDR3 spans 12 residues. Germline V lookup: CDR1 DFQATT, CDR2 SNEGSKA (reference sequence). Trimming took 6 bases from V and 7 from J, leaving 15 bases between them. CDR3 in DNA: TGCAGTGCCTGCAGGGACCCCCATGAAGCTTTCTTT. Its translation is CSACRDPHEAFF.

A few counts support this clonotype. The rearrangement links TRBV2 to TRBJ2-3; 7 positions match TRBD2. Germline V gene sequence: CDR1 SNHLY, CDR2 FYNNEI. There are 13 residues in the CDR3. Trimming took 10 bases from V and 1 from J; bases not matched to a gene: 5. The CDR3 loop is CATGAGGTDTQYF. CDR3 bases: TGTGCCACCGGGGCGGGGGGCACAGATACGCAGTATTTT.

The sample holds a few counts of this clonotype. The J gene is TRBJ1-4, the V gene TRBV5-1; 9 bases agree with TRBD1. This CDR3 is built from 17 residues. The germline V gene has CDR1 SGHRS and CDR2 YFSETQ. The V gene end was trimmed by 5 bases and the J gene end by 4 bases; junction bases not matched to a gene: 12. In DNA form, the CDR3 reads TGCGCCAGCAGGCGCGGGACAGGGATGGGGGTTAATGAAAAACTGTTTTTT. Its protein product is CASRRGTGMGVNEKLFF.

The genes are TRBV6-1 and TRBJ2-3; 10 bases agree with TRBD2. The CDR3 extends over 15 amino acids. CDR1 MNHNS and CDR2 SASEGT come from the germline V gene. The V gene end was trimmed by 1 base and the J gene end by 3 bases; junction bases not matched to a gene: 1. The CDR3 DNA sequence: TGTGCCAGCAGTGAAGAGCGGGGGGGGACAGATACGCAGTATTTT. Its protein is CASSEERGGTDTQYF.

This clonotype turned up a few times. The V gene is TRBV15, the J gene TRBJ2-3; D might be TRBD2 (5 bases). CDR1 is LNHNV, CDR2 YYDKDF, per germline (reference sequence). The CDR3 is made up of 15 amino acids. Trimming took 0 bases from V and 2 from J, leaving 9 bases between them. The CDR3 sequence: CATSRDGRATDTQYF. In DNA form, the CDR3 reads TGTGCCACCAGCAGAGATGGGCGGGCCACAGATACGCAGTATTTT.

This clonotype was detected a few times. The V gene is TRBV18, the J gene TRBJ1-2; D is ambiguous. Trimming took off 0 bases at V and 0 bases at J, with 11 bases between the two ends. The CDR3 has 16 residues. Germline V lookup: CDR1 KGHSH, CDR2 LQKENI. The CDR3 region has the DNA TGTGCCAGCTCACCACCGCCCAGATTAGCTAACTATGGCTACACCTTC. Residues: CASSPPPRLANYGYTF.

The rearrangement uses TRBV12-3 or TRBV12-4 and TRBJ1-5; D unclear. V was trimmed by 7 bases and J by 4 bases, leaving 5 bases between them. This CDR3 is built from 11 residues. The CDR3 DNA reads TGTGCCAGCATGGGGAATCAGCCCCAGCATTTT. Amino acids: CASMGNQPQHF.

This chain uses TRBV20-1 with TRBJ1-1; D remains unclear. CDR1 DFQATT and CDR2 SNEGSKA come from the germline V gene (reference sequence). Between the trimmed V and J ends, which lost 0 bases and 6 bases, there was a span of 8 bases. This CDR3 spans 12 amino acids. The DNA for the CDR3 is TGCAGTGCTAGAGAGGTAGGATCTGAAGCTTTCTTT. Its protein is CSAREVGSEAFF.

This chain links TRBV14 with TRBJ1-5; D gene ambiguous. The V end was cut by 4 bases, the J end by 6 bases, with 10 bases between. The CDR3 has 13 amino acids. CDR1 is SGHDN, CDR2 FVKESK, per germline. CDR3 protein: CASSLAQGQPQHF. The CDR3, as DNA: TGTGCCAGCAGCCTCGCTCAAGGTCAGCCCCAGCATTTT.

This clonotype was seen only a few times. The chain carries TRBV18 and TRBJ2-5; D may be TRBD1 (6 bases). Trimming left V 3 bases short and J 2 bases short, with 13 bases between. This CDR3 has 15 residues. CDR1 KGHSH and CDR2 LQKENI come from the germline V gene. The CDR3 coding sequence is TGTGCCAGCTCACCCTCGGACAGACGACAAGAGACCCAGTACTTC. It specifies CASSPSDRRQETQYF.

This clonotype was seen more than once but under ten times. The V and J genes are TRBV7-8 and TRBJ1-1, with 7 bases aligning to TRBD1. Germline values: CDR1 SGHVS, CDR2 FQNEAQ. J gave up 4 bases and V 5 bases, and 7 bases lay outside the gene matches. The CDR3 sequence is 14 residues long. This chain's CDR3 is CASSPRRDSTEAFF. For the CDR3, the DNA is TGTGCCAGCAGCCCGAGGCGGGACAGCACTGAAGCTTTCTTT. Drawing the rest from reference TRBV7-8 and TRBJ1-1, the complete variable domain is GAGVSQSPRYKVAKRGQDVALRCDPISGHVSLFWYQQALGQGPEFLTYFQNEAQLDKSGLPSDRFFAERPEGSVSTLKIQRTQQEDSAVYLCASSPRRDSTEAFFGQGTRLTVV.

This clonotype was detected only a few times. The gene calls are TRBV20-1 and TRBJ2-5, with 7 positions matching TRBD1. CDR1 is DFQATT, CDR2 SNEGSKA, per germline (reference sequence). This CDR3 has 14 residues. Trimming at V came to 5 bases and at J to 3 bases, leaving 9 bases not matched to a gene. CDR3 nucleotides: TGCAGTGCTCCCAGACCCGGACAGGAAGAGACCCAGTACTTC. Translated: CSAPRPGQEETQYF.

The genes are TRBV7-9 and TRBJ2-2, with D uncertain. Trimming took off 5 bases at V and 0 bases at J, with 13 bases between the two ends. The CDR3 spans 16 residues. Germline values: CDR1 SEHNR, CDR2 FQNEAQ (reference sequence). CDR3 amino acids: CASSLRGPSNTGELFF. Here the CDR3 DNA reads TGTGCCAGCAGCCTCCGTGGTCCATCGAACACCGGGGAGCTGTTTTTT.

This clonotype showed up just a few times. The chain links TRBV2 to TRBJ1-1, with D possibly being TRBD1 (6 bases). The length of the CDR3 is 14 residues. Trimming pared 8 bases from V and 2 bases from J, leaving 15 bases between. Looked up from germline, CDR1 is SNHLY and CDR2 is FYNNEI. The CDR3 reads CASERTGRNTEAFF. The DNA of the CDR3 is TGTGCCAGCGAACGAACAGGGCGTAACACTGAAGCTTTCTTT. Full variable domain (remainder filled in from reference TRBV2 and TRBJ1-1): EPEVTQTPSHQVTQMGQEVILRCVPISNHLYFYWYRQILGQKVEFLVSFYNNEISEKSEIFDDQFSVERPDGSNFTLKIRSTKLEDSAMYFCASERTGRNTEAFFGQGTRLTVV.